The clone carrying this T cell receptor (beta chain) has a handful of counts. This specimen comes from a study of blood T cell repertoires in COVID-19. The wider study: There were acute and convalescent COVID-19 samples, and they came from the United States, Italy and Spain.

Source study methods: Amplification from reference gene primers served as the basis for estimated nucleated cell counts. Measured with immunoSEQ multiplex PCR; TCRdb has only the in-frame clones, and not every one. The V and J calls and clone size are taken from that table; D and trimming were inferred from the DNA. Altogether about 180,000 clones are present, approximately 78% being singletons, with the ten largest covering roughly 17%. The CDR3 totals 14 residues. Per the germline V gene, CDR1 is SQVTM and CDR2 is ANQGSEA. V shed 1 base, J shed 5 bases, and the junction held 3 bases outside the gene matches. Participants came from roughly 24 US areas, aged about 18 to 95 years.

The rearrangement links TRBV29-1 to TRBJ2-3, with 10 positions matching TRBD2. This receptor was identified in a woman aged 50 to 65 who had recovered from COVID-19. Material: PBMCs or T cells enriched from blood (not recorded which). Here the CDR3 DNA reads TGCAGCGTTGAAGGGGCTAGCGGGGGAGATACGCAGTATTTT. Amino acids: CSVEGASGGDTQYF.